This record looks at one T cell receptor beta chain sequence and its context. The data belong to a study of blood T cell repertoires in COVID-19. Background on the study: COVID-19 samples from acute and convalescent phases originated in the United States, Italy and Spain. PBMCs, B-cell-depleted T cells, or T cells were the source of the cDNA or gDNA that made up the material.

In the study's own analysis: Amplification from reference gene primers served as the basis for estimated nucleated cell counts. TCRdb keeps only in-frame clones here, not all; method: immunoSEQ multiplex PCR. That table gives V, J and clone size, and the DNA gave D and trimming. The sample lists 440,000 or so clones, about 88% seen once, with 1.5% to 1.7% in the top ten. Patients in Seattle were enrolled during active infection, then followed longitudinally. Sample: peripheral blood. The receptor comes from a woman between 35 and 50 years old with COVID-19, enrolled during active disease.

CDR3 sequence (DNA): TGTGCCAGCAGTTCACACAGGGTTGGGCAGCCCCAGCATTTT. As protein: CASSSHRVGQPQHF. The chain employs TRBV27 and TRBJ1-5; TRBD1 is a possible D gene (6 bases). The CDR3 consists of 14 residues. Germline V gene lookup returns CDR1 MNHEY and CDR2 SMNVEV (reference sequence). Trimming removed 4 bases from V and 7 bases from J, with 14 bases in between.